These 8 T cell receptor beta chains were all obtained from the same sample, sequenced in a study of cytomegalovirus exposure and HLA in healthy donors. PCR employed 60 Vbeta and 13 Jbeta primers. Assay: immunoSEQ multiplex PCR; the TCRdb copy retains only in-frame clones and omits some. The table includes fewer than 150,000 clones, 74% detected once. Sequenced: PBMCs. Receptors originate from a woman in her fifties or sixties in good health and CMV-seropositive.

This clone was picked up a small number of times. The V call is TRBV18, the J call TRBJ1-5; perhaps TRBD1 as D (6 bases). There are 14 residues in the CDR3. The V end was cut by 4 bases, the J end by 8 bases, with 15 bases between. The V gene's germline CDR1 is KGHSH and CDR2 LQKENI. The CDR3 sequence is CASSQTGKVEPQHF. The CDR3 coding sequence is TGTGCCAGCTCACAAACAGGGAAGGTTGAGCCCCAGCATTTT.

The V call is TRBV6-6, the J call TRBJ2-2; no clear D. CDR3 length equals 14 residues. From germline, CDR1 is MNHNY and CDR2 SVGAGI (reference sequence). Trimming stripped 4 bases from V and 5 bases from J, with 11 bases between. CDR3 sequence reads: CASSSQDWTGELFF. The CDR3 nucleotides are TGTGCCAGCAGTTCGCAGGATTGGACCGGGGAGCTGTTTTTT.

This clone appeared once. The chain is built from TRBV7-2 and TRBJ2-2, with 7 bases aligning to TRBD2. Unmatched junction bases numbered 15, after V lost 11 bases and J lost 3 bases. From germline, CDR1 is SGHTA and CDR2 FQGNSA. This CDR3 has 16 residues. The CDR3 DNA reads as TGTGCCTCTCAACAGAGCGGGGCCCGTGACACCGGGGAGCTGTTTTTT. Protein product: CASQQSGARDTGELFF.

The CDR3 DNA reads as TGTGCCAGCAGTAGACAGACGCATAGCAATCAGCCCCAGCATTTT. Amino acid sequence: CASSRQTHSNQPQHF. V gene TRBV2 combines with J gene TRBJ1-5, with D maybe TRBD1 (5 bases). The germline V and J ends were trimmed by 5 bases and 0 bases, with 11 bases remaining between them. Germline V gene sequence: CDR1 SNHLY, CDR2 FYNNEI. This CDR3 contains 15 residues. The variable domain in full, completed from reference TRBV2 and TRBJ1-5, reads EPEVTQTPSHQVTQMGQEVILRCVPISNHLYFYWYRQILGQKVEFLVSFYNNEISEKSEIFDDQFSVERPDGSNFTLKIRSTKLEDSAMYFCASSRQTHSNQPQHFGDGTRLSIL.

There are many counts of this clone. This chain joins TRBV7-9 and TRBJ1-1, with TRBD1 as a possible D gene (6 bases). The CDR3 extends over 14 amino acids. Per germline, CDR1 SEHNR and CDR2 FQNEAQ (reference sequence). Trimming removed 5 bases at V and 0 bases at J, with 10 bases between. The CDR3 DNA reads as TGTGCCAGCAGCCACGACAGGTTGAACACTGAAGCTTTCTTT. It translates to CASSHDRLNTEAFF.

The chain is built from TRBV6-1 and TRBJ1-5; D gene uncertain. The V end was cut by 8 bases, the J end by 3 bases, with 11 bases between. This CDR3 is 13 amino acids long. Germline values: CDR1 MNHNS, CDR2 SASEGT. The CDR3 DNA is TGTGCCAGCGCGACTTCAGTCAATCAGCCCCAGCATTTT. Its translation: CASATSVNQPQHF.

The rearrangement uses TRBV11-2 and TRBJ2-7; 8 nucleotides match TRBD1. The V gene's germline CDR1 is SGHAT and CDR2 FQNNGV. V trimming: 3 bases; J trimming: 2 bases; junction bases outside the gene matches: 9. This CDR3 region has 16 residues. The CDR3 reads CASSFLPGQAAYEQYF. The CDR3 DNA sequence: TGTGCCAGCAGCTTCCTACCGGGACAGGCAGCCTACGAGCAGTACTTC. Full variable domain (missing parts from reference TRBV11-2 and TRBJ2-7): EAGVAQSPRYKIIEKRQSVAFWCNPISGHATLYWYQQILGQGPKLLIQFQNNGVVDDSQLPKDRFSAERLKGVDSTLKIQPAKLEDSAVYLCASSFLPGQAAYEQYFGPGTRLTVT.

This clone was counted between two and nine times. CDR3 sequence: CASSPGSSGANVLTF. The DNA of the CDR3 is TGTGCCAGCAGCCCTGGGAGCTCTGGGGCCAACGTCCTGACTTTC. This chain joins TRBV5-4 and TRBJ2-6, with a possible D match to TRBD2 (5 bases). The germline CDR1 and CDR2 sequences are SGHNT and YYREEE (reference sequence). V lost 4 bases to trimming and J lost 0 bases, with 8 bases between them. The CDR3 loop spans 15 amino acids.